One sample yielded the 32 T cell receptor beta chains listed below, sequenced in a study of T cells in Graves' hyperthyroidism and ophthalmopathy. TCR beta CDR3 region amplification was performed from RNA transcripts. HTBI primers were the set used in a first-round RT-PCR of the TCR CDR3. Each CDR3 protein gets one entry after TCRdb re-called the multiplex PCR reads with MiXCR. This sample has 700,000 to 850,000 distinct CDR3 sequences; about a third occur once, and the top ten carry roughly 30%. Source material: blood. The receptor source for this set is a woman in her forties with Graves' hyperthyroidism.

This rearrangement joins TRBV12-3 or TRBV12-4 to TRBJ1-1, with D possibly matching TRBD1 (5 bases). Trimming shortened V by 3 bases and J by 4 bases, and 12 bases separated the two germline ends. The CDR3 totals 14 residues. CDR3 amino acids: CASSFVGGPTEAFF. CDR3 in DNA: TGTGCCAGCAGTTTCGTGGGGGGTCCCACTGAAGCTTTCTTT.

V is TRBV13 and J is TRBJ1-1; 7 nucleotides agree with TRBD1. Germline CDR1 reads PRHDT; CDR2 reads FYEKMQ (reference sequence). The V gene end was trimmed by 6 bases and the J gene end by 7 bases; junction bases not matched to a gene: 14. The CDR3 runs 15 residues. This CDR3 is CASSYSSGGGGEAFF. In nucleotides, the CDR3 is TGTGCCAGCAGTTACTCCTCCGGAGGGGGCGGTGAAGCTTTCTTT.

V is TRBV10-3 and J is TRBJ2-5; TRBD1 agrees at 9 bases. The CDR3 has 13 amino acids. J gave up 5 bases and V 5 bases, and 3 bases lay outside the gene matches. Germline CDR1 and CDR2: ENHRY and SYGVKD. CDR3 loop: CAISTGTGETQYF. For the CDR3, the DNA is TGTGCCATCAGTACCGGGACAGGGGAGACCCAGTACTTC.

The V call is TRBV6-5, the J call TRBJ1-3; possible D gene TRBD1, 5 bases. Germline CDR1 is MNHEY and CDR2 is SVGAGI. The CDR3 length is 16 residues. V dropped 0 bases and J dropped 3 bases, with 12 bases sitting between them. The CDR3 bases are TGTGCCAGCAGTTACTCTATGTGGGGGTTTGGAAACACCATATATTTT. Amino acid sequence: CASSYSMWGFGNTIYF.

This chain joins TRBV20-1 and TRBJ1-2; 11 bases are shared with TRBD1. V gave up 4 bases and J gave up 8 bases; unmatched junction bases: 12. Looked up from germline, CDR1 is DFQATT and CDR2 is SNEGSKA (reference sequence). CDR3 length: 15 amino acids. The CDR3 loop reads CSANSPRDRGDGYTF. CDR3 bases: TGCAGTGCTAACAGCCCGCGGGACAGGGGGGACGGCTACACCTTC.

This clonotype has ten or more counts. The chain joins TRBV20-1 to TRBJ1-1; D unresolved. The CDR3 runs to 11 residues. Trimming shortened V by 6 bases and J by 11 bases, and 16 bases separated the two germline ends. Germline CDR1 and CDR2: DFQATT and SNEGSKA (reference sequence). The CDR3 DNA follows: TGCAGTGCAAAGGACCAAGTATGGGCTTTCTTT. It yields the protein CSAKDQVWAFF.

The rearrangement uses TRBV29-1 and TRBJ2-1, with D possibly TRBD1 on 5 matching bases. Germline V gene sequence: CDR1 SQVTM, CDR2 ANQGSEA. Trimming cost V 4 bases and J 7 bases, with 8 bases left between them. There are 11 residues in the CDR3. The CDR3: CSVVQGNEQFF. The DNA of the CDR3 is TGCAGCGTTGTGCAGGGTAATGAGCAGTTCTTC.

On this clonotype itself: A clone one base away is much larger, so this may be a read error. The chain recombines TRBV7-2 with TRBJ2-7; D unclear. Germline V gene lookup returns CDR1 SGHTA and CDR2 FQGNSA. This CDR3 has 15 amino acids. V dropped 5 bases and J dropped 6 bases, with 20 bases sitting between them. The CDR3 reads CASSLTPRQSREQYF. In DNA, the CDR3 is TGTGCCAGCAGCCTCACCCCCCGACAATCCCGCGAGCAGTACTTC.

Regarding this clonotype: An end of the junction does not agree with germline; a read error may underlie this. The chain uses TRBV7-2 and TRBJ2-7; 12 nucleotides line up with TRBD1. This CDR3 is built from 15 residues. Germline V gene data show CDR1 as SGHTA and CDR2 as FQGNSA. The CDR3 DNA reads TGCGCCAGCAGCCAAGAACCGGGACAGGGGGCCGAGCAGTACTTC. This sequence encodes CASSQEPGQGAEQYF. Looking up the rest from reference TRBV7-2 and TRBJ2-7 gives the full variable domain: GAGVSQSPSNKVTEKGKDVELRCDPISGHTALYWYRQSLGQGLEFLIYFQGNSAPDKSGLPSDRFSAERTGGSVSTLTIQRTQQEDSAVYLCASSQEPGQGAEQYFGPGTRLTVT.

This clonotype was picked up many times. The rearrangement uses TRBV7-2 and TRBJ1-2, with D unclear. Germline V CDR1 and CDR2: SGHTA, FQGNSA. This CDR3 has 14 residues. With 1 base removed from V and 4 bases from J, the gap between germline ends came to 10 bases. CDR3 DNA: TGTGCCAGCAGCTTAGACAGCTTACTCTATGGCTACACCTTC. Encoded protein: CASSLDSLLYGYTF.

This clonotype turned up a few times. The chain recombines TRBV5-1 with TRBJ2-7, with D tentatively TRBD2 (5 bases). This CDR3 has 14 amino acids. V shed 0 bases and J shed 10 bases, with 17 bases lying between them. Germline V lookup: CDR1 SGHRS, CDR2 YFSETQ. In DNA, the CDR3 is TGCGCCAGCAGCTTGGTTGAGGGTCCGCCGGAACAGTACTTC. This translates into CASSLVEGPPEQYF.

Ten or more counts support this clonotype. The chain employs TRBV7-2 and TRBJ2-7; D remains unclear. The germline V gene encodes CDR1 SGHTA and CDR2 FQGNSA. This CDR3 is built from 14 residues. The V and J ends lost 1 base and 0 bases respectively, with 7 bases between them. The CDR3 bases are TGTGCCAGCAGCTTAGTGCGAAGCTCCTACGAGCAGTACTTC. Translating gives CASSLVRSSYEQYF.

This clonotype was seen a handful of times. A much larger clone lies one base from this, so it may be a read error. The gene calls are TRBV29-1 and TRBJ1-1; a possible D gene is TRBD1 (5 bases). This CDR3 is built from 13 residues. The germline V gene has CDR1 SQVTM and CDR2 ANQGSEA. The chain's CDR3 is CSAAGTLNTEALF. CDR3 DNA sequence: TGCAGCGCAGCCGGGACCTTGAACACTGAAGCTCTCTTT.

The table lists this clonotype with a few counts. This rearrangement joins TRBV6-7 to TRBJ2-7; D possibly matches TRBD1 or TRBD2 (5 bases each). TRBV6-7 is classed as an ORF, of uncertain function. V lost 4 bases and J 0 bases, leaving 13 bases between the germline ends. The length of the CDR3 is 15 residues. The CDR3 loop reads CASSCRDVRSYEQYF. The DNA for the CDR3 is TGTGCCAGCAGTTGCCGGGACGTACGCTCCTACGAGCAGTACTTC.

This clonotype was counted between two and nine times. The rearrangement uses TRBV7-6 and TRBJ1-4, with 8 bases aligning to TRBD1. The CDR3 loop spans 15 amino acids. Germline V gives CDR1 SGHVS, CDR2 FNYEAQ. Losses at the gene ends were 5 bases for V and 8 bases for J; bases not matched to a gene: 10. The CDR3 is CASSALTGGKEKLFF. The CDR3 DNA follows: TGTGCCAGCAGCGCCCTTACAGGGGGGAAGGAAAAACTGTTTTTT.

The rearrangement uses TRBV10-3 and TRBJ2-7; TRBD1 matches at 12 bases. The CDR3 runs 15 residues. V shed 7 bases, J shed 5 bases, and the junction held 9 bases outside the gene matches. The germline gives CDR1 ENHRY, CDR2 SYGVKD. CDR3 protein: CAITRDRGRGNEQYF. Here the CDR3 DNA reads TGTGCCATCACCCGGGACAGGGGGCGGGGAAACGAGCAGTACTTC.

Only a few counts were recorded for this clonotype. The CDR3 sequence is CASSSHRDRSYGYTF. The CDR3 DNA reads as TGCGCCAGCAGCTCACATAGGGACAGGAGTTATGGCTACACCTTC. This chain links TRBV5-1 with TRBJ1-2, with 8 bases fitting TRBD1. The CDR3 runs to 15 residues. Germline V gene data show CDR1 as SGHRS and CDR2 as YFSETQ. V dropped 3 bases and J dropped 5; count of bases not matched to a gene: 9. Full variable domain (missing parts from reference TRBV5-1 and TRBJ1-2): KAGVTQTPRYLIKTRGQQVTLSCSPISGHRSVSWYQQTPGQGLQFLFEYFSETQRNKGNFPGRFSGRQFSNSRSEMNVSTLELGDSALYLCASSSHRDRSYGYTFGSGTRLTVV.

The chain carries TRBV29-1 and TRBJ2-7; 12 bases fit TRBD2. V lost 7 bases and J lost 5; bases outside the gene matches: 3. CDR1 is SQVTM, CDR2 ANQGSEA, per germline. CDR3 length equals 12 residues. The CDR3 loop reads CSASGRANEQYF. CDR3 DNA: TGCAGCGCTAGCGGGAGGGCCAACGAGCAGTACTTC.

The table lists this clonotype with a few counts. CDR3 sequence reads: CASSLTPLWQGGTEAFF. The CDR3 DNA is TGTGCCAGCAGCTTAACCCCCTTGTGGCAGGGAGGTACTGAAGCTTTCTTT. The V gene is TRBV7-2, the J gene TRBJ1-1; tentatively, D is TRBD1 (5 bases). From germline, CDR1 is SGHTA and CDR2 FQGNSA. The V and J ends lost 2 bases and 5 bases respectively, with 21 bases between them. CDR3 size: 17 residues.

This clonotype was detected many times. This chain connects TRBV2 to TRBJ2-7, with D unclear. The CDR3 runs 14 residues. V lost 4 bases to trimming and J lost 1 base, with 11 bases between them. CDR1 SNHLY and CDR2 FYNNEI come from the germline V gene. CDR3 amino acids: CASSGIQLSYEQYF. The DNA for the CDR3 is TGTGCCAGCAGTGGTATTCAATTATCCTACGAGCAGTACTTC.

This clonotype came up a few times. The chain carries TRBV12-3 or TRBV12-4 and TRBJ1-5; TRBD1 matches at 10 bases. The CDR3 extends over 18 amino acids. V dropped 5 bases and J dropped 0; count of bases not matched to a gene: 10. The CDR3 sequence is CASSTGTGVLYSNQPQHF. For the CDR3, the DNA is TGTGCCAGCAGTACCGGGACAGGGGTCCTTTATAGCAATCAGCCCCAGCATTTT.

Of note for this clonotype: This could be a read error, since a much larger clone is one nucleotide away. Here the CDR3 reads CSVGHWEGPTEAFF. DNA of the CDR3: TGCAGCGTTGGACATTGGGAGGGGCCCACTGAAGCTTTCTTT. This rearrangement joins TRBV29-1 to TRBJ1-1; maybe TRBD1 (5 bases). V was pared by 4 bases and J by 4 bases, with 16 bases between. In germline, CDR1 is SQVTM, CDR2 ANQGSEA. This CDR3 contains 14 residues. The full variable domain, its missing parts supplied by reference TRBV29-1 and TRBJ1-1, is SAVISQKPSRDICQRGTSLTIQCQVDSQVTMMFWYRQQPGQSLTLIATANQGSEATYESGFVIDKFPISRPNLTFSTLTVSNMSPEDSSIYLCSVGHWEGPTEAFFGQGTRLTVV.

A few counts support this clonotype. The V gene is TRBV7-9, the J gene TRBJ2-2; 10 nucleotides line up with TRBD1. V was pared by 5 bases and J by 3 bases, with 6 bases of the junction left unmatched. The CDR3 is 16 residues long. Per the germline V gene, CDR1 is SEHNR and CDR2 is FQNEAQ (reference sequence). The CDR3 spells CASSPSGTGDTGELFF. As DNA, the CDR3 is TGTGCCAGCAGCCCATCCGGGACAGGGGACACCGGGGAGCTGTTTTTT.

The gene calls are TRBV6-2 or TRBV6-3 and TRBJ1-2; maybe TRBD1 (5 bases). Trimming removed 2 bases at V and 8 bases at J, with 9 bases between. The germline CDR1 and CDR2 sequences are MNHEY and SVGEGT. This CDR3 has 12 residues. CDR3: CASSYGWDGYTF. In DNA, the CDR3 is TGTGCCAGCAGTTACGGATGGGACGGCTACACCTTC.

This clonotype was counted only a few times. V and J are TRBV7-2 and TRBJ2-5, with TRBD1 matching 7 bases. Germline V gene lookup returns CDR1 SGHTA and CDR2 FQGNSA. The ends lost 1 base at V and 0 bases at J; junction bases unmatched: 11. The CDR3 is 18 residues long. CDR3 region: CASSLGLRGRRYQETQYF. The CDR3 nucleotides are TGTGCCAGCAGCTTAGGTTTGAGGGGGCGGCGGTACCAAGAGACCCAGTACTTC.

This clonotype was counted at least ten times. This chain joins TRBV12-3 or TRBV12-4 and TRBJ1-3; D not certain. V was trimmed by 6 bases and J by 0 bases, leaving 9 bases between them. This CDR3 comprises 14 residues. CDR3 residues: CASSPSHSGNTIYF. The CDR3 bases are TGTGCCAGCAGCCCGTCCCACTCTGGAAACACCATATATTTT.

The CDR3 is CSARDGVAADTQYF. The DNA for the CDR3 is TGCAGTGCTAGAGATGGGGTAGCGGCAGATACGCAGTACTTC. The J gene is TRBJ2-5, the V gene TRBV20-1, with D possibly matching TRBD2 (6 bases). Trimming took off 0 bases at V and 11 bases at J, with 19 bases between the two ends. There are 14 residues in the CDR3. Germline V gene sequence: CDR1 DFQATT, CDR2 SNEGSKA (reference sequence).

J is TRBJ1-6 and V is TRBV9; no definite D call. The length of the CDR3 is 12 residues. Germline CDR1 and CDR2: SGDLS and YYNGEE. This CDR3 is CARPDGYSPLHF. As DNA, the CDR3 is TGTGCTAGGCCGGACGGGTATTCACCCCTCCACTTT.

The chain couples TRBV12-3 or TRBV12-4 to TRBJ2-3; weak D call: TRBD1 (5 bases). V was clipped by 6 bases and J by 11 bases, with 12 bases between them. The CDR3 length is 11 residues. The CDR3 sequence: CASSRVDRQYF. CDR3 nucleotides: TGTGCCAGCAGCAGGGTCGACCGGCAGTATTTT.

This clonotype has ten or more counts. The V call is TRBV2, the J call TRBJ2-5, with 9 bases that match TRBD1. CDR1 SNHLY and CDR2 FYNNEI come from the germline V gene. The V gene end was trimmed by 1 base and the J gene end by 7 bases; junction bases not matched to a gene: 7. This CDR3 is built from 15 residues. This CDR3 reads CASSEEQGAGWTQYF. The CDR3 DNA is TGTGCCAGCAGTGAAGAACAGGGGGCTGGTTGGACCCAGTACTTC.

This chain connects TRBV14 to TRBJ1-5, with D unresolved. Germline assignment: CDR1 SGHDN and CDR2 FVKESK. With 4 bases removed from V and 1 base from J, the gap between germline ends came to 11 bases. CDR3 length: 15 amino acids. CDR3 bases: TGTGCCAGCAGCCTAAAATGGGGAAGCAATCAGCCCCAGCATTTT. Translation: CASSLKWGSNQPQHF.

V usage is TRBV11-1 and J usage is TRBJ2-2; 13 nucleotides line up with TRBD2. The CDR3 is 14 residues long. Germline V CDR1 and CDR2: SGHAT, FQDESV (reference sequence). V was pared by 10 bases and J by 8 bases, with 7 bases of the junction left unmatched. The CDR3 DNA reads TGTGCCAACACCGGGACTAGCGGGACGGGGGAGCTGTTTTTT. It is translated as CANTGTSGTGELFF.